The next 13 T cell receptor beta chains were all read from a single sample in a study of blood T cell repertoires in COVID-19. The table came from immunoSEQ multiplex PCR; TCRdb's copy has only in-frame clones and leaves some out. The sample has some 160,000 clones; around 84% are singletons. Sequencing used peripheral blood. The receptors come from a woman aged 80 or over with COVID-19, enrolled during active disease.

The chain links TRBV7-9 to TRBJ2-5; D perhaps matches TRBD2 (5 bases). This CDR3 is built from 13 residues. The germline gives CDR1 SEHNR, CDR2 FQNEAQ (reference sequence). V was clipped by 4 bases and J by 5 bases, with 11 bases between them. The CDR3 reads CASSSLAPETQYF. The CDR3 DNA reads TGTGCCAGCAGCTCCCTAGCTCCCGAGACCCAGTACTTC. Together with reference TRBV7-9 and TRBJ2-5, the CDR3 gives the full variable domain: DTGVSQNPRHKITKRGQNVTFRCDPISEHNRLYWYRQTLGQGPEFLTYFQNEAQLEKSRLLSDRFSAERPKGSFSTLEIQRTEQGDSAMYLCASSSLAPETQYFGPGTRLLVL.

This clone was observed a single time. The rearrangement uses TRBV7-9 and TRBJ1-2; D uncertain. Germline CDR1 reads SEHNR; CDR2 reads FQNEAQ (reference sequence). Trimming cost V 1 base and J 2 bases, with 8 bases left between them. This CDR3 has 14 amino acids. The CDR3 DNA follows: TGTGCCAGCAGCTTAGTCTCGGTGAACTATGGCTACACCTTC. Protein: CASSLVSVNYGYTF.

V is TRBV28 and J is TRBJ2-7; TRBD2 agrees at 7 bases. J gave up 3 bases and V 2 bases, and 4 bases lay outside the gene matches. The CDR3 spans 14 residues. From germline, CDR1 is MDHEN and CDR2 SYDVKM. The CDR3 loop is CASSLMGRVYEQYF. CDR3 DNA sequence: TGTGCCAGCAGTTTAATGGGGAGGGTCTACGAGCAGTACTTC.

This chain uses TRBV29-1 with TRBJ2-3; D possibly corresponds to TRBD2 (5 bases). The CDR3 is 13 amino acids. From germline, CDR1 is SQVTM and CDR2 ANQGSEA. V was pared by 7 bases and J by 0 bases, with 11 bases between. This chain's CDR3 is CSGRTGSTDTQYF. The CDR3 bases are TGCAGCGGGAGGACGGGGAGCACAGATACGCAGTATTTT.

This sequence joins TRBV11-2 and TRBJ2-5; a weak D match, TRBD2 (6 bases). The CDR3 sequence is 14 residues long. The V gene lost 5 bases and the J gene lost 2 bases, with 12 bases spanning the gap. Germline V gene data show CDR1 as SGHAT and CDR2 as FQNNGV. The CDR3 DNA sequence: TGTGCCAGCAGCCCCGTAGCGGCTCAAGAGACCCAGTACTTC. It encodes CASSPVAAQETQYF.

This chain joins TRBV29-1 and TRBJ2-7, with D perhaps matching TRBD1 (5 bases). V shed 8 bases and J shed 5 bases, with 13 bases lying between them. The germline CDR1 and CDR2 sequences are SQVTM and ANQGSEA. The CDR3 extends over 11 amino acids. Here the CDR3 reads CSLLFRDEQYF. For the CDR3, the DNA is TGCAGCCTCCTTTTCAGGGACGAGCAGTACTTC.

The CDR3 reads CASSLDHRGNTDTQYF. DNA for the CDR3: TGTGCCAGCAGCTTAGATCACAGGGGCAACACAGATACGCAGTATTTT. J is TRBJ2-3 and V is TRBV7-8; 7 bases fit TRBD1. After removal of 1 base from V and 2 bases from J, the junction contained 6 bases not matched to a gene. The germline V gene has CDR1 SGHVS and CDR2 FQNEAQ. The CDR3 extends over 16 amino acids.

The chain uses TRBV7-2 and TRBJ1-6; D possibly corresponds to TRBD1 (6 bases). The germline gives CDR1 SGHTA, CDR2 FQGNSA. Trimming removed 1 base at V and 10 bases at J, with 14 bases between. CDR3 length: 15 amino acids. In nucleotides, the CDR3 is TGTGCCAGCAGCTTAGAAGGGGGGGCATGGTCACCCCTCCACTTT. It encodes CASSLEGGAWSPLHF.

V is TRBV19 and J is TRBJ1-1, with D hard to call. This CDR3 has 13 amino acids. Trimming took off 5 bases at V and 1 base at J, with 8 bases between the two ends. CDR1 is LNHDA, CDR2 SQIVND, per germline (reference sequence). CDR3 bases: TGTGCCAGTAGTCTAGGCAGGAACACTGAAGCTTTCTTT. Its translation: CASSLGRNTEAFF. Variable domain in full (rest from reference TRBV19 and TRBJ1-1): DGGITQSPKYLFRKEGQNVTLSCEQNLNHDAMYWYRQDPGQGLRLIYYSQIVNDFQKGDIAEGYSVSREKKESFPLTVTSAQKNPTAFYLCASSLGRNTEAFFGQGTRLTVV.

The chain couples TRBV28 to TRBJ2-3; possible D gene TRBD2, 5 bases. Trimming shortened V by 2 bases and J by 4 bases, and 10 bases separated the two germline ends. The CDR3 covers 14 residues. CDR1 and CDR2 (germline): MDHEN, SYDVKM. The CDR3 sequence is CASSLRPGSDTQYF. In nucleotides, the CDR3 is TGTGCCAGCAGTTTAAGGCCGGGATCAGATACGCAGTATTTT.

The rearrangement joins TRBV28 to TRBJ1-3; 7 positions match TRBD1. This CDR3 has 16 residues. The trim removed 3 bases at V and 7 bases at J, leaving 12 bases unmatched. The germline V gene has CDR1 MDHEN and CDR2 SYDVKM. Here the CDR3 DNA reads TGTGCCAGCAGTTTGGGGCACAGGGGAAGTATCAACACCATATATTTT. It yields the protein CASSLGHRGSINTIYF.

CDR3 nucleotides: TGCGCCAGCAGCTTGGTGGGTAGCGCCCGGGGCCAAGAGACCCAGTACTTC. This gives the protein CASSLVGSARGQETQYF. This chain joins TRBV5-1 and TRBJ2-5; tentatively, D is TRBD2 (5 bases). Trimming removed 0 bases from V and 1 base from J, with 16 bases in between. Germline V CDR1 and CDR2: SGHRS, YFSETQ. The CDR3 spans 17 residues.

The chain uses TRBV27 and TRBJ2-3, with unresolved D. Trimming pared 0 bases from V and 8 bases from J, leaving 9 bases between. This CDR3 is built from 13 residues. CDR1 and CDR2 (germline): MNHEY, SMNVEV (reference sequence). CDR3 loop: CASSLSDSVTQYF. The CDR3 DNA reads as TGTGCCAGCAGTTTATCAGACTCAGTTACGCAGTATTTT.